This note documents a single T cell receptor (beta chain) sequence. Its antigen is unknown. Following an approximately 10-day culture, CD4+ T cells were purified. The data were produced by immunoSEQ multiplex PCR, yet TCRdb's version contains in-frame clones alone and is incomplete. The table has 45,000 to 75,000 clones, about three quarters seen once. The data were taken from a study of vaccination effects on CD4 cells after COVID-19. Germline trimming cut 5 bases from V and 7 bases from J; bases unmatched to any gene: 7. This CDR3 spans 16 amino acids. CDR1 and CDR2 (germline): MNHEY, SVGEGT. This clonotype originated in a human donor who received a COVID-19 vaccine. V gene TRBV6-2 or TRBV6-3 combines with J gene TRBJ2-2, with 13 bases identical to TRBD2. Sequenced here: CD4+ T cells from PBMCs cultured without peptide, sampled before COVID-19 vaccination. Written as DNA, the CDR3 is TGTGCCAGCAGTGTCACTAGCGGGGGGGCCTTCGGGGAGCTGTTTTTT. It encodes CASSVTSGGAFGELFF.